These T cell receptor beta chains were read from a single sample in a study of T cell responses to AZD1222 COVID-19 vaccine. Generated by immunoSEQ multiplex PCR, the TCRdb table keeps only in-frame clones and is missing some. The sample consists of roughly 110,000 clones, more than 70% of them appearing once. The source material was peripheral blood, sampled on day 0 of AZD1222 vaccination. Source of these receptors: an adult in good health. CDR3s include the opening cysteine and the closing phenylalanine or tryptophan. Each record gives: clone size, V gene, CDR3 protein. The size entry is marked missing in some rows and otherwise reads once, few, many or a size class.

. TRBV28 CASSLEGRSSGANVLTF
. TRBV5-6 CASSLVQGRNSPLHF
. TRBV6-5 CASSRTEQGGDTIYF
few TRBV28 CASRVPGPRTGELFF
. TRBV7-9 CASSFTGEQYF
. TRBV20-1 CSASRPAGTIYEQYF
. TRBV30 CAWSLGTGTQHF
once TRBV18 CASSPGQGANEQYF
. TRBV3-1/TRBV3-2 CASSPQPGQGLGNTIYF
. TRBV2 CASSGTSGRGGTGELFF
. TRBV4-2 CASSLRTSGSLPYNEQFF
. TRBV15 CATSREVYNEQFF
. TRBV10-1 CASSESPRRAGYGYTF
. TRBV19 CASSTRGADTPRTGELFF
. TRBV6-6 CASSYRGASGGLEQYF
few TRBV29-1 CSVASDRENSPLHF
once TRBV4-3 CASSQDLSREGLFEQFF
. TRBV10-1 CASSEGLTRSSPGNTIYF
. TRBV9 CASSVVGSGRAGEQFF
once TRBV5-1 CASSLKGGGGYTF
. TRBV7-9 CASSLGQGGHTEAFF
. TRBV2 CASKDAGLAGDTGEQFF
. TRBV7-2 CASSLARQGGEKLFF
. TRBV7-3 CASSLGGFLAGGGNEQYF
. TRBV2 CASSEASTVVGQPQHF
. TRBV11-2 CASSLSGIDQPQHF
. TRBV5-1 CASSLDASGSPLYEQYF
. TRBV19 CASSIGGETQYF
. TRBV19 CASNFRLAGTGELFF
. TRBV5-1 CASSLTGTFGAEKLFF
. TRBV15 CATSRGSYEQYF
. TRBV12-3/TRBV12-4 CASNPLDRGGYTF
few TRBV5-1 CASSLLGQADGYTF
. TRBV7-9 CAIPGGGSVETQYF
. TRBV15 CATSSYRGSQPQHF
few TRBV10-3 CAIMGQGTTGELFF
. TRBV5-5 CASSLPSEKLFF
. TRBV10-3 CAITDRVFNTDTQYF
. TRBV6-4 CASSESYSGRQHTGELFF
. TRBV3-1/TRBV3-2 CASSQDRGTGPGQLFF
. TRBV6-2/TRBV6-3 CASSYPGQGLSGANVLTF